This TCR beta chain came from a study of technical replicates of blood from a few donors. Sequencing used immunoSEQ multiplex PCR; TCRdb keeps in-frame clones, though not all of them. This sample has tens of thousands of clones; 92% occur once, and the top ten carry more than 0.25%. Between the trimmed V and J ends, which lost 3 bases and 0 bases, there was a span of 9 bases. Germline V gene sequence: CDR1 SGHNT, CDR2 YENEEA. The CDR3 spans 14 residues. The sequence was collected from a human donor in good health. The specimen sequenced was T cells isolated from PBMCs. The rearrangement uses TRBV11-3 and TRBJ2-7; tentatively, D is TRBD2 (6 bases). The CDR3 coding sequence is TGTGCCAGCAGCTTGGGGGGAAGCTCCTACGAGCAGTACTTC. It is translated as CASSLGGSSYEQYF. The entire variable domain, with the rest obtained from reference TRBV11-3 and TRBJ2-7, is as follows: EAGVVQSPRYKIIEKKQPVAFWCNPISGHNTLYWYLQNLGQGPELLIRYENEEAVDDSQLPKDRFSAERLKGVDSTLKIQPAELGDSAVYLCASSLGGSSYEQYFGPGTRLTVT.